Presented here are 8 T cell receptor beta chains from one specimen sequenced in a study of cytomegalovirus exposure and HLA in healthy donors (TCRdb year 2017). Library creation used the immunoSEQ multiplex PCR assay. A mixture of 60 forward primers for TCR Vbeta segments and 13 reverse primers for TCR Jbeta segments was used in the multiplex PCR. TCRdb retrieved this table from immuneACCESS and kept in-frame rearrangements only. Not all clones are present; in checked studies, unresolved V genes account for under half, and no reason is known for the remainder. This sample lists some 62,000 clones; 80% to 90% were detected once. The top ten clonotypes cover approximately 1.5% of the sample. What was sequenced was PBMCs. The receptors derive from a man younger than 30 in good health and CMV-seronegative.

This clone was counted only a few times. The genes are TRBV5-1 and TRBJ2-4; 7 bases match TRBD1. Trimming removed 4 bases from V and 0 bases from J; junction bases left unmatched: 16. CDR1 is SGHRS, CDR2 YFSETQ, per germline. The CDR3 extends over 19 amino acids. The CDR3 spells CASSRMGQHAPVAKNIQYF. As DNA, the CDR3 is TGCGCCAGCAGCCGCATGGGACAGCATGCGCCAGTAGCCAAAAACATTCAGTACTTC.

The rearrangement links TRBV5-4 to TRBJ1-5, with a possible D match to TRBD1 (6 bases). The CDR3 extends over 14 amino acids. Looked up from germline, CDR1 is SGHNT and CDR2 is YYREEE (reference sequence). V was pared by 0 bases and J by 6 bases, with 10 bases between. The CDR3 here is CASSLDREGQPQHF. The DNA of the CDR3 is TGTGCCAGCAGCTTGGACAGGGAGGGTCAGCCCCAGCATTTT. Filled out from reference TRBV5-4 and TRBJ1-5, the complete variable domain reads ETGVTQSPTHLIKTRGQQVTLRCSSQSGHNTVSWYQQALGQGPQFIFQYYREEENGRGNFPPRFSGLQFPNYSSELNVNALELDDSALYLCASSLDREGQPQHFGDGTRLSIL.

The chain links TRBV9 to TRBJ1-4, with D perhaps matching TRBD1 (5 bases). The V end was cut by 4 bases, the J end by 5 bases, with 15 bases between. The germline gives CDR1 SGDLS, CDR2 YYNGEE. The length of the CDR3 is 15 residues. The CDR3 DNA reads as TGTGCCAGCAGCCTACAAGGGGTACCGAATGAAAAACTGTTTTTT. As protein: CASSLQGVPNEKLFF.

This sequence joins TRBV7-2 and TRBJ1-1; TRBD1 is a possible D gene (6 bases). The germline V gene has CDR1 SGHTA and CDR2 FQGNSA. The V and J ends lost 4 bases and 4 bases respectively, with 19 bases between them. There are 16 residues in the CDR3. CDR3 amino acids: CASSSTWGGYATEAFF. The CDR3, as DNA: TGTGCCAGCAGCTCAACTTGGGGGGGCTACGCCACTGAAGCTTTCTTT.

The genes are TRBV30 and TRBJ2-7, with 7 bases that match TRBD2. Germline V gene sequence: CDR1 GTSNPN, CDR2 SVGIG (reference sequence). The CDR3 length is 14 residues. The ends lost 5 bases at V and 3 bases at J; junction bases unmatched: 10. The chain's CDR3 is CAWEAGRPNYEQYF. The CDR3 DNA follows: TGTGCCTGGGAGGCCGGGAGGCCAAACTACGAGCAGTACTTC.

This clone is a singleton in its sample. V is TRBV30 and J is TRBJ2-1; 8 bases fit TRBD2. CDR3 length equals 14 residues. V gave up 0 bases and J gave up 8 bases; unmatched junction bases: 6. Looked up from germline, CDR1 is GTSNPN and CDR2 is SVGIG (reference sequence). DNA for the CDR3: TGTGCCTGGAGTGTATCCGGGGGGGCCGATGAGCAGTTCTTC. Translated, it gives CAWSVSGGADEQFF.

Only one count was recorded for this clone. The sample carries other DNA sequences with the same CDR3. This chain links TRBV28 with TRBJ2-7; D is ambiguous. The CDR3 is 11 amino acids. The germline CDR1 and CDR2 sequences are MDHEN and SYDVKM. The V and J ends lost 3 bases and 2 bases respectively, with 2 bases between them. CDR3 protein: CASSFTYEQYF. As DNA, the CDR3 is TGTGCCAGCAGTTTTACCTACGAGCAGTACTTC.

The chain carries TRBV9 and TRBJ1-5; 7 nucleotides match TRBD1. This CDR3 has 13 residues. Trimming cost V 6 bases and J 7 bases; bases outside gene matches: 7. The germline CDR1 and CDR2 sequences are SGDLS and YYNGEE. As DNA, the CDR3 is TGTGCCAGCATGGAGGGGGCATGGCAGCCCCAGCATTTT. It yields the protein CASMEGAWQPQHF.